Each of the 24 T cell receptor beta chains below was sequenced from the same sample in a study of blood T cell repertoires in COVID-19. Using immunoSEQ multiplex PCR, the repertoire was profiled, and TCRdb retains in-frame clones only, with some absent. The data hold 350,000 to 400,000 clones, with around 89% observed a single time. Sequencing was performed on peripheral blood. These receptors were obtained from a woman between 25 and 40 years old with COVID-19, enrolled during active disease.

V gene TRBV11-2 combines with J gene TRBJ2-7; 10 bases align to TRBD1. This CDR3 contains 14 residues. The germline gives CDR1 SGHAT, CDR2 FQNNGV. Trimming cost V 5 bases and J 4 bases; bases outside gene matches: 5. The CDR3: CASSTRQGAYEQYF. The DNA for the CDR3 is TGTGCCAGCAGCACGCGACAGGGGGCATACGAGCAGTACTTC.

This clone was seen once. The rearrangement links TRBV5-1 to TRBJ2-3; 9 positions agree with TRBD1. Germline V gene data show CDR1 as SGHRS and CDR2 as YFSETQ. CDR3 length equals 17 residues. With V trimmed by 0 bases and J by 5 bases, 10 bases remained unmatched. CDR3 nucleotide sequence: TGCGCCAGCAGCTTGGGTACCCGGGACAGGGATGGAGATACGCAGTATTTT. It is translated as CASSLGTRDRDGDTQYF.

The J gene is TRBJ2-1, the V gene TRBV19, with 11 bases identical to TRBD2. V shed 6 bases, J shed 3 bases, and the junction held 4 bases outside the gene matches. The germline gives CDR1 LNHDA, CDR2 SQIVND (reference sequence). The CDR3 spans 15 residues. CDR3 region: CASSLLAGGYNEQFF. The DNA for the CDR3 is TGTGCCAGTAGCTTGCTAGCGGGAGGCTACAATGAGCAGTTCTTC.

The V and J genes are TRBV6-4 and TRBJ1-6; D is perhaps TRBD1 (5 bases). Trimming took 2 bases from V and 10 from J, leaving 12 bases between them. The germline V gene has CDR1 MRHNA and CDR2 SNTAGT. CDR3 length equals 14 residues. The CDR3 spells CASSDGAGGSPLHF. The CDR3 bases are TGTGCCAGCAGTGACGGGGCAGGAGGGTCACCCCTCCACTTT.

This clone was detected only once. The chain is built from TRBV19 and TRBJ2-3; 7 positions agree with TRBD1. This CDR3 spans 14 amino acids. The V gene's germline CDR1 is LNHDA and CDR2 SQIVND (reference sequence). V dropped 5 bases and J dropped 3; count of bases not matched to a gene: 5. Written as DNA, the CDR3 is TGTGCCAGTAGTGAGCAGACAGGGACAGATACGCAGTATTTT. Its translation is CASSEQTGTDTQYF.

CDR3 in DNA: TGTGCCAGCAGTGAATTTGGACAGAATAATCAGCCCCAGCATTTT. Its protein is CASSEFGQNNQPQHF. This chain connects TRBV2 to TRBJ1-5, with D perhaps TRBD1 (6 bases). The CDR3 has 15 residues. Germline CDR1 is SNHLY and CDR2 is FYNNEI. V shed 2 bases and J shed 4 bases, with 12 bases lying between them.

The chain combines TRBV6-5 with TRBJ1-5, with 8 nucleotides matching TRBD1. V dropped 6 bases and J dropped 2; count of bases not matched to a gene: 6. The CDR3 has 15 amino acids. The V gene's germline CDR1 is MNHEY and CDR2 SVGAGI. The CDR3 region is CASSGTGDGNQPQHF. Written as DNA, the CDR3 is TGTGCCAGCAGCGGGACAGGAGACGGCAATCAGCCCCAGCATTTT.

The chain uses TRBV19 and TRBJ1-5; 7 bases line up with TRBD1. The CDR3 is 13 amino acids. Germline V CDR1 and CDR2: LNHDA, SQIVND (reference sequence). V shed 5 bases, J shed 8 bases, and the junction held 6 bases outside the gene matches. DNA for the CDR3: TGTGCCAGTAGTTACAGGGGAAGTGAGCCCCAGCATTTT. Encoded protein: CASSYRGSEPQHF.

V gene TRBV7-2 combines with J gene TRBJ2-1, with D tentatively TRBD1 (6 bases). The ends were cut back, 5 bases at V and 6 bases at J, with 17 bases in the middle. The length of the CDR3 is 15 residues. Germline V CDR1 and CDR2: SGHTA, FQGNSA. The CDR3 DNA reads as TGTGCCAGCAGCCCCGACAGACAGGTCTTCAATGAGCAGTTCTTC. This translates into CASSPDRQVFNEQFF.

DNA of the CDR3: TGTGCCAGCAGCAAGGGATTGGGGGGGCAATCCTACAATGAGCAGTTCTTC. This gives the protein CASSKGLGGQSYNEQFF. The chain couples TRBV9 to TRBJ2-1; D possibly corresponds to TRBD2 (7 bases). The V end lost 4 bases, the J end lost 1 base, and 18 bases lay between the germline ends. CDR1 is SGDLS and CDR2 is YYNGEE in the germline V gene. The CDR3 runs 17 residues.

This chain links TRBV6-5 with TRBJ1-2; D possibly corresponds to TRBD1 (5 bases). Germline CDR1 reads MNHEY; CDR2 reads SVGAGI. V lost 6 bases and J 2 bases, leaving 16 bases between the germline ends. The length of the CDR3 is 15 residues. DNA for the CDR3: TGTGCCAGCAGCCAAAGCAGCCAGGGCAACTATGGCTACACCTTC. Amino acid sequence: CASSQSSQGNYGYTF.

The chain employs TRBV11-2 and TRBJ1-4; D is undetermined. Trimming took off 5 bases at V and 5 bases at J, with 9 bases between the two ends. CDR1 is SGHAT, CDR2 FQNNGV, per germline. This CDR3 spans 13 amino acids. The CDR3 reads CASSGPRNEKLFF. The CDR3 bases are TGTGCCAGCAGCGGTCCGAGAAATGAAAAACTGTTTTTT.

The V call is TRBV6-6, the J call TRBJ2-3; 7 bases fit TRBD2. The junction had 2 bases not matched to a gene; V was cut back by 6 bases and J by 8 bases. The CDR3 spans 11 residues. In germline, CDR1 is MNHNY, CDR2 SVGAGI (reference sequence). The CDR3 sequence: CASSPGGTQYF. CDR3 coding DNA: TGTGCCAGCAGCCCGGGGGGTACGCAGTATTTT.

The chain couples TRBV3-1 (or the pseudogene TRBV3-2) to TRBJ1-2, with TRBD1 matching over 8 bases. Germline loops: CDR1 LGHDT, CDR2 YNNKEL (reference sequence). This CDR3 contains 14 residues. V was pared by 0 bases and J by 8 bases, with 5 bases of the junction left unmatched. For the CDR3, the DNA is TGTGCCAGCAGCCAAGAGGACAGGGAGGACGGCTACACCTTC. Its protein is CASSQEDREDGYTF.

This sequence joins TRBV11-3 and TRBJ1-1; D possibly corresponds to TRBD1 (5 bases). Germline V gene sequence: CDR1 SGHNT, CDR2 YENEEA. The CDR3 consists of 15 residues. V lost 5 bases and J lost 0, with 13 bases in between. The CDR3 loop reads CASSLQGGMNTEAFF. For the CDR3, the DNA is TGTGCCAGCAGCCTCCAGGGTGGGATGAACACTGAAGCTTTCTTT.

CDR3 protein: CASSRREGRTDTQYF. CDR3 coding DNA: TGTGCCAGCAGCCGCCGGGAGGGCCGCACAGATACGCAGTATTTT. This chain joins TRBV11-2 and TRBJ2-3; 8 bases map to TRBD2. This CDR3 has 15 residues. CDR1 and CDR2 from the germline V gene are SGHAT and FQNNGV. The trim removed 5 bases at V and 1 base at J, leaving 5 bases unmatched.

The chain couples TRBV6-5 to TRBJ1-2; TRBD1 agrees at 7 bases. With V trimmed by 0 bases and J by 6 bases, 4 bases remained unmatched. Germline lookup yields CDR1 MNHEY and CDR2 SVGAGI. This CDR3 is built from 14 residues. The CDR3 DNA is TGTGCCAGCAGTTACTCAGACAGGGCGGATGGCTACACCTTC. This encodes CASSYSDRADGYTF.

The chain recombines TRBV6-5 with TRBJ1-1, with TRBD1 matching over 7 bases. Germline CDR1 reads MNHEY; CDR2 reads SVGAGI. The CDR3 contains 16 residues. Unmatched junction bases numbered 11, after V lost 0 bases and J lost 7 bases. CDR3 nucleotide sequence: TGTGCCAGCAGTTACTCGATAAGGAACAGGGGAGGTGAAGCTTTCTTT. Translation: CASSYSIRNRGGEAFF.

V and J are TRBV6-5 and TRBJ2-7; weak D call: TRBD1 (5 bases). This CDR3 is 13 amino acids long. Looked up from germline, CDR1 is MNHEY and CDR2 is SVGAGI. Trimming cost V 2 bases and J 5 bases, with 10 bases left between them. DNA of the CDR3: TGTGCCAGCAGTTACGATGGCAGGGACGAGCAGTACTTC. It encodes CASSYDGRDEQYF.

This sequence joins TRBV11-3 and TRBJ2-5, with D unclear. The V gene lost 5 bases and the J gene lost 1 base, with 11 bases spanning the gap. Germline V lookup: CDR1 SGHNT, CDR2 YENEEA. CDR3 length: 14 residues. The CDR3 spells CASSGAAFQETQYF. Here the CDR3 DNA reads TGTGCCAGCAGCGGAGCTGCCTTCCAAGAGACCCAGTACTTC.

This chain uses TRBV9 with TRBJ1-1; weak D call: TRBD1 (5 bases). Per germline, CDR1 SGDLS and CDR2 YYNGEE. Between the trimmed V and J ends, which lost 3 bases and 0 bases, there was a span of 9 bases. The CDR3 is made up of 14 amino acids. CDR3 loop: CASSARVVNTEAFF. The CDR3 DNA is TGTGCCAGCAGCGCCAGGGTAGTGAACACTGAAGCTTTCTTT.

V is TRBV2 and J is TRBJ2-7; 11 bases are shared with TRBD1. The ends lost 3 bases at V and 2 bases at J; junction bases unmatched: 3. The CDR3 consists of 15 residues. Germline V lookup: CDR1 SNHLY, CDR2 FYNNEI. The CDR3 reads CASSEPGQGAYEQYF. The CDR3 DNA reads as TGTGCCAGCAGTGAGCCGGGACAGGGGGCCTACGAGCAGTACTTC.

The chain uses TRBV10-3 and TRBJ2-5, with 8 bases fitting TRBD2. Germline CDR1 ENHRY, CDR2 SYGVKD. Trimming removed 6 bases from V and 5 bases from J; junction bases left unmatched: 8. The CDR3 has 14 amino acids. The CDR3 region is CAIRNGLAGETQYF. CDR3 DNA sequence: TGTGCCATCAGAAACGGACTAGCCGGTGAGACCCAGTACTTC.

This chain joins TRBV19 and TRBJ1-1; D not certain. Trimming cost V 7 bases and J 3 bases, with 18 bases left between them. The CDR3 runs 15 residues. The V gene's germline CDR1 is LNHDA and CDR2 SQIVND (reference sequence). The chain's CDR3 is CASTGGPRADTEAFF. The CDR3 nucleotides are TGTGCCAGTACTGGAGGCCCCCGGGCCGACACTGAAGCTTTCTTT.